These T cell receptor beta chains were read from a single sample in a study of CD8 T cells in ankylosing spondylitis. In TCRdb, the 5' RACE reads were re-called with MiXCR into one record per CDR3 protein. The sample has about 390,000 distinct CDR3 sequences, around 24% seen once; the top ten hold around 17%. Sequenced input: blood, either unsorted or a sorted T cell fraction (not recorded which). The receptors derive from a male donor with ankylosing spondylitis. CDR3s include the opening cysteine and the closing phenylalanine or tryptophan. D genes are given only for firm matches. Size values are once, few and many counts, or a class for expanded clones, and some rows have none.

D: -; J: TRBJ2-7; V: TRBV20-1; size: -; CDR3: CSARPSGSFSYEQYF; DNA: TGCAGTGCTAGACCCAGCGGATCCTTCTCCTACGAGCAGTACTTC
D: TRBD1; J: TRBJ1-5; V: TRBV3-1; size: few; CDR3: CASSLHRGDQPQHF; DNA: TGTGCCAGCAGCTTACACAGGGGTGATCAGCCCCAGCATTTT
D: TRBD2; J: TRBJ2-7; V: TRBV7-2; size: few; CDR3: CASSLVAGDFSFEQYF; DNA: TGTGCCAGCAGCTTAGTAGCGGGGGATTTCAGTTTCGAGCAGTACTTC
D: -; J: TRBJ1-3; V: TRBV29-1; size: -; CDR3: CSAQVAGNTIYF; DNA: TGCAGCGCACAGGTCGCTGGAAACACCATATATTTT
D: -; J: TRBJ2-1; V: TRBV29-1; size: many; CDR3: CSVATGNAANEQFF; DNA: TGCAGCGTTGCGACTGGTAACGCGGCGAATGAGCAGTTCTTC
D: -; J: TRBJ2-1; V: TRBV10-3; size: -; CDR3: CAISVQVYNEQFF; DNA: TGTGCCATCAGTGTGCAGGTTTACAATGAGCAGTTCTTC
D: -; J: TRBJ2-4; V: TRBV20-1; size: once; CDR3: CSASARGAKNIQYF; DNA: TGCAGTGCTTCTGCAAGGGGTGCCAAAAACATTCAGTACTTC
D: TRBD2; J: TRBJ2-3; V: TRBV5-1; size: few; CDR3: CASRTGTSGRLSYADTQYF; DNA: TGCGCCAGCAGAACCGGGACTAGCGGGAGGCTTTCCTACGCAGATACGCAGTATTTT
D: TRBD1; J: TRBJ2-7; V: TRBV29-1; size: -; CDR3: CSVDYGTGREQYF; DNA: TGCAGCGTTGACTATGGGACAGGGCGAGAGCAGTACTTC
D: -; J: TRBJ1-2; V: TRBV20-1; size: many; CDR3: CSAPDRGNGYTF; DNA: TGCAGTGCCCCGGACCGAGGTAATGGCTACACCTTC
D: -; J: TRBJ1-1; V: TRBV20-1; size: -; CDR3: CSAPPSGRGTEAFF; DNA: TGCAGTGCTCCCCCCTCGGGCAGGGGTACTGAAGCTTTCTTT
D: -; J: TRBJ2-4; V: TRBV29-1; size: few; CDR3: CSVEGDATNIQYF; DNA: TGCAGCGTTGAGGGAGACGCCACCAACATTCAGTACTTC
D: -; J: TRBJ1-1; V: TRBV7-3; size: -; CDR3: CASSLIQGLEAFF; DNA: TGTGCCAGCAGCTTAATCCAGGGTCTTGAAGCTTTCTTT
D: TRBD1; J: TRBJ2-3; V: TRBV2; size: -; CDR3: CASGTGLRGTQYF; DNA: TGTGCCAGCGGGACAGGGCTTCGGGGTACGCAGTATTTT
D: TRBD2; J: TRBJ2-1; V: TRBV20-1; size: few; CDR3: CSARGGAGTNNEQFF; DNA: TGCAGTGCTAGAGGGGGAGCGGGAACTAACAATGAGCAGTTCTTC
D: TRBD2; J: TRBJ2-2; V: TRBV10-3; size: -; CDR3: CAISGAGGSETGELFF; DNA: TGTGCCATCAGCGGAGCGGGAGGGAGTGAAACCGGGGAGCTGTTTTTT
D: TRBD1; J: TRBJ1-2; V: TRBV3-1; size: -; CDR3: CASSHPPRQGHYGYTF; DNA: TGTGCCAGCAGCCACCCCCCGAGACAGGGTCACTATGGCTACACCTTC
D: -; J: TRBJ2-5; V: TRBV25-1; size: few; CDR3: CASSPTPGGARETQYF; DNA: TGTGCCAGCAGTCCTACTCCCGGAGGGGCGAGGGAGACCCAGTACTTC
D: TRBD1; J: TRBJ2-5; V: TRBV7-3; size: few; CDR3: CASSPGTVKQETQYF; DNA: TGTGCCAGCAGTCCCGGGACAGTGAAACAAGAGACCCAGTACTTC
D: -; J: TRBJ2-3; V: TRBV7-3; size: few; CDR3: CASSLGIRDSRSRPTDTQYF; DNA: TGTGCCAGCAGCTTAGGTATACGTGACTCAAGGTCCAGGCCCACAGATACGCAGTATTTT
D: -; J: TRBJ2-2; V: TRBV14; size: many; CDR3: CASSGRGAGELFF; DNA: TGTGCCAGCAGCGGAAGGGGCGCCGGGGAGCTGTTTTTT
D: -; J: TRBJ2-1; V: TRBV27; size: many; CDR3: CASRGGAGMTYNEQFF; DNA: TGTGCCAGCCGTGGAGGGGCCGGGATGACCTACAATGAGCAGTTCTTC
D: TRBD2; J: TRBJ2-2; V: TRBV11-2; size: -; CDR3: CASSFRPSGTTGELFF; DNA: TGTGCCAGCAGCTTCAGGCCTAGCGGGACCACCGGGGAGCTGTTTTTT
D: -; J: TRBJ2-3; V: TRBV2; size: -; CDR3: CASTPQGLRTDTQYF; DNA: TGTGCCAGCACCCCACAGGGATTACGCACAGATACGCAGTATTTT
D: TRBD1; J: TRBJ2-7; V: TRBV10-3; size: few; CDR3: CAISEFRDRRYEQYF; DNA: TGTGCCATCAGTGAGTTCCGGGACAGGCGGTATGAGCAGTACTTC
D: TRBD1; J: TRBJ2-5; V: TRBV29-1; size: many; CDR3: CSGGQGRETQYF; DNA: TGCAGCGGTGGACAGGGTCGGGAGACCCAGTACTTC
D: -; J: TRBJ1-3; V: TRBV12-3/TRBV12-4; size: few; CDR3: CASSFWLSGNTIYF; DNA: TGTGCCAGCAGTTTTTGGCTCTCTGGAAACACCATATATTTT
D: -; J: TRBJ2-1; V: TRBV9; size: few; CDR3: CASSEDSRPYNEQFF; DNA: TGTGCCAGCAGCGAGGACTCCCGTCCTTACAATGAGCAGTTCTTC
D: -; J: TRBJ1-2; V: TRBV4-2; size: few; CDR3: CASSQVKGGSLGYTF; DNA: TGTGCCAGCAGCCAAGTGAAGGGAGGAAGCCTGGGCTACACCTTC
D: TRBD1; J: TRBJ1-5; V: TRBV18; size: once; CDR3: CASSRDRNNQPQHF; DNA: TGTGCCAGCTCACGGGACAGGAACAATCAGCCCCAGCATTTT
D: -; J: TRBJ1-1; V: TRBV20-1; size: -; CDR3: CSASRPRRGATEAFF; DNA: TGCAGTGCTAGTAGGCCCAGGCGGGGGGCCACTGAAGCTTTCTTT
D: TRBD1; J: TRBJ1-2; V: TRBV10-3; size: -; CDR3: CAISEIQGKGYTF; DNA: TGTGCCATCAGTGAGATACAGGGGAAAGGCTACACCTTC